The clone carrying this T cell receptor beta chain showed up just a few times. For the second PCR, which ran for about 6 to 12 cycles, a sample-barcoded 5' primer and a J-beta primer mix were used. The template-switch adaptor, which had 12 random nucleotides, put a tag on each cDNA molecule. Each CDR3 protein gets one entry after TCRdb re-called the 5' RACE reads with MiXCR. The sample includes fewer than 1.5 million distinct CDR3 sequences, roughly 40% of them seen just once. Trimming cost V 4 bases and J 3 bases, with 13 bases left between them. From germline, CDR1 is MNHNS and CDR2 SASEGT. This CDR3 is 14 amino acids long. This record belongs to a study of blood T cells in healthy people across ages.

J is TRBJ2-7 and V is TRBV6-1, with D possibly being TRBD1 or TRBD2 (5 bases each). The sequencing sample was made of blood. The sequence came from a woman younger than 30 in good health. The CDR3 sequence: CASSASGHNYEQYF. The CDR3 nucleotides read TGTGCCAGCAGTGCAAGCGGACACAACTACGAGCAGTACTTC.